The rows below give T cell receptor beta chains drawn from one sample of a study of cytomegalovirus exposure and HLA in healthy donors. The table came from immunoSEQ multiplex PCR; TCRdb's copy has only in-frame clones and leaves some out. The sample yields some 270,000 clones, about four fifths seen once. Sequencing input: PBMCs. These receptors were collected from a girl between 2 and 10 years old in good health and CMV-seronegative. Each CDR3 is given with its conserved first and last residue. The D gene is left open where the match is weak. Expanded clones get a size class; other rows say once, few or many, or leave the size out.

CDR3 DNA	CDR3 protein	CDR3 length	clone size	V gene	D gene	J gene
TGTGCCAGCTCGGGAGGATCTAGGGGAAGTGACATTCAGTACTTC	CASSGGSRGSDIQYF	15	few	TRBV6-6	TRBD2	TRBJ2-4
TGTGCCAGTAACCCCGGCGGTAGCTCCTATAATTCACCCCTCCACTTT	CASNPGGSSYNSPLHF	16	.	TRBV19	.	TRBJ1-6
TGTGCCAGCAGCTTATCATCGCGGGACCCAAACACCGGGGAGCTGTTTTTT	CASSLSSRDPNTGELFF	17	once	TRBV7-6	.	TRBJ2-2
TGCGCCAGCAGCCAAGTGTCTTTCGGGGGGCACAATGAGCAGTTCTTC	CASSQVSFGGHNEQFF	16	.	TRBV4-1	.	TRBJ2-1
TGTGCCAGCAACACAGCGGGAGGTAGGCTTTACGAGCAGTACTTC	CASNTAGGRLYEQYF	15	.	TRBV28	TRBD2	TRBJ2-7
TGTGCCAGCAGTCCAGAAGAGACCCAGTACTTC	CASSPEETQYF	11	.	TRBV2	.	TRBJ2-5
TGCGCCAGCAGCCGGGGGACAGGGAATATAATCGAAAAACTGTTTTTT	CASSRGTGNIIEKLFF	16	.	TRBV5-1	TRBD1	TRBJ1-4
TGTGCCAGTAGCCGAGGCCTAGGGGGGGCCGCACAGCCCCAGCATTTT	CASSRGLGGAAQPQHF	16	.	TRBV19	.	TRBJ1-5
TGTGCCAGCTCACCACGACTAGACAGGGGTGGAAACACCATATATTTT	CASSPRLDRGGNTIYF	16	few	TRBV18	TRBD1	TRBJ1-3
TGTGCCAGCAGCTTACTCAGGGGGCCCGTGAACACTGAAGCTTTCTTT	CASSLLRGPVNTEAFF	16	.	TRBV11-1	TRBD1	TRBJ1-1
TGTGCCAGCAGCTTAAGTATCGTTATGACAGCCCAAGAGACCCAGTACTTC	CASSLSIVMTAQETQYF	17	few	TRBV7-6	.	TRBJ2-5
TGTGCCAGCAGTTCCGGACAGGGGGCGGCTTCACCCCTCCACTTT	CASSSGQGAASPLHF	15	.	TRBV28	TRBD1	TRBJ1-6
TGTGCCAGCAGTTTGGTAGGCGCCAGGGCGAATGGCTACACCTTC	CASSLVGARANGYTF	15	.	TRBV28	.	TRBJ1-2
TGTGCCAGCAGCTTACGGCCGAGCCCACAGGATGAGCAGTTCTTC	CASSLRPSPQDEQFF	15	few	TRBV7-9	.	TRBJ2-1
TGTGCCAGCAGCCTAGACAGAGCATCACCCCTCCACTTT	CASSLDRASPLHF	13	.	TRBV7-2	.	TRBJ1-6
TGTGCCAGCAGTCCGATGGACAGGGCCAACACTGAAGCTTTCTTT	CASSPMDRANTEAFF	15	.	TRBV6-5	TRBD1	TRBJ1-1
TGTGCCTGGAGTGCCGTAGCCGACAGGCAGTATTTT	CAWSAVADRQYF	12	.	TRBV30	.	TRBJ2-3
TGCGCCAGCGGGCGCGGGGAGTCCACGCCGTATGGCTACACCTTC	CASGRGESTPYGYTF	15	.	TRBV4-1	.	TRBJ1-2